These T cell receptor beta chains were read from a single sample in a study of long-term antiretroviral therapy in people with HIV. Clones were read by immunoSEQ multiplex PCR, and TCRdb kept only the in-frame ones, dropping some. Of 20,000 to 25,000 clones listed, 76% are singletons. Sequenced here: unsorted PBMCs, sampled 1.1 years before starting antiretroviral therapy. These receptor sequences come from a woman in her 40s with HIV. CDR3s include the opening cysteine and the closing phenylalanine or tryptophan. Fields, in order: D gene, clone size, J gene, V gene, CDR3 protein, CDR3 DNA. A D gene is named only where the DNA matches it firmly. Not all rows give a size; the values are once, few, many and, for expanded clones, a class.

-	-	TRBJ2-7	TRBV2	CASSDMYEQYF	TGTGCCAGCAGCGACATGTACGAGCAGTACTTC
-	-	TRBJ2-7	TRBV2	CASSGDGTYEQYF	TGTGCCAGCAGCGGGGACGGTACCTACGAGCAGTACTTC
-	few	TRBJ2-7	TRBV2	CASSPQGNEQYF	TGTGCCAGCAGTCCTCAGGGGAACGAGCAGTACTTC
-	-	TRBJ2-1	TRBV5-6	CASSSQTDPAYNEQFF	TGTGCCAGCAGCTCCCAGACAGATCCCGCCTACAATGAGCAGTTCTTC
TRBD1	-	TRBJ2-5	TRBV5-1	CASSLGQGRETQYF	TGCGCCAGCAGCTTGGGACAGGGACGGGAGACCCAGTACTTC
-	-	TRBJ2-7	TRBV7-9	CASSLALGVAAYEQYF	TGTGCCAGCAGCTTAGCGCTCGGCGTTGCCGCCTACGAGCAGTACTTC
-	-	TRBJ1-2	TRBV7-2	CASSPTDANYGYTF	TGTGCCAGCAGTCCCACGGACGCTAACTATGGCTACACCTTC
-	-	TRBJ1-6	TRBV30	CAWNELGTYNSPLHF	TGTGCCTGGAATGAGTTGGGGACGTATAATTCACCCCTCCACTTT
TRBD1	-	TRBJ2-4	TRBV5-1	CASSLDGTAQNIQYF	TGCGCCAGCAGCTTGGATGGGACAGCTCAAAACATTCAGTACTTC
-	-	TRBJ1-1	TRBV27	CASSLRGYMNTEAFF	TGTGCCAGCAGTTTACGGGGGTACATGAACACTGAAGCTTTCTTT
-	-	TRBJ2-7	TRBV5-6	CASSPGGVSYEQYF	TGTGCCAGCAGCCCTGGTGGCGTATCCTACGAGCAGTACTTC
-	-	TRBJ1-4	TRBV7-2	CASSLELGTVNEKLFF	TGTGCCAGCAGCTTAGAGCTCGGGACGGTTAATGAAAAACTGTTTTTT
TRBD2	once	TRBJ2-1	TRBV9	CASSVEGTSTDNEQFF	TGTGCCAGCAGTGTAGAGGGGACTAGCACAGACAATGAGCAGTTCTTC
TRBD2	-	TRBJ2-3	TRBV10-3	CAISGLAGHHGTDTQYF	TGTGCCATCAGTGGCCTAGCGGGGCACCACGGCACAGATACGCAGTATTTT
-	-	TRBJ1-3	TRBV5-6	CASSFWGSGGNTIYF	TGTGCCAGCAGCTTTTGGGGCTCCGGAGGAAACACCATATATTTT
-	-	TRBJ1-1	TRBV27	CASSFAGADTEAFF	TGTGCCAGCAGTTTCGCAGGGGCTGACACTGAAGCTTTCTTT
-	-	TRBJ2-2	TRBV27	CASTTARPNTGELFF	TGTGCCAGCACCACTGCACGGCCGAACACCGGGGAGCTGTTTTTT
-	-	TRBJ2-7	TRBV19	CASSLRLRGTYEQYF	TGTGCCAGTAGTCTCCGGTTGCGGGGAACCTACGAGCAGTACTTC
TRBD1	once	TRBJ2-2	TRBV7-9	CASSLPHGQGNTGELFF	TGTGCCAGCAGCTTACCGCACGGACAGGGGAACACCGGGGAGCTGTTTTTT
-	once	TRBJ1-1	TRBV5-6	CASSLPDWNTEAFF	TGTGCCAGCAGCTTGCCAGATTGGAACACTGAAGCTTTCTTT
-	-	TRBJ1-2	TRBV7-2	CASSFGPGPGWGGYTF	TGTGCCAGCAGCTTCGGACCGGGTCCCGGGTGGGGTGGCTACACCTTC